One sample yielded the 10 T cell receptor beta chains listed below, sequenced in a study of blood T cell repertoires in COVID-19. Clones were sequenced by immunoSEQ multiplex PCR, and TCRdb holds only the in-frame ones, with some missing. The sample has about 230,000 clones, over 80% seen once. Input material: peripheral blood. These TCRs come from a young man with COVID-19, enrolled during active disease.

The rearrangement uses TRBV27 and TRBJ2-7; the match to TRBD1 covers 7 bases. The V gene's germline CDR1 is MNHEY and CDR2 SMNVEV (reference sequence). The CDR3 loop spans 15 amino acids. The V segment lost 3 bases and the J segment 0 bases; nucleotides outside the gene matches: 5. The DNA of the CDR3 is TGTGCCAGCAGTTTCTCACAGGGGATCTCCTACGAGCAGTACTTC. The encoded protein is CASSFSQGISYEQYF.

CDR3 sequence reads: CASSEPGVSSYEQYF. CDR3 nucleotide sequence: TGTGCCAGCAGTGAACCAGGGGTGAGCTCCTACGAGCAGTACTTC. The V call is TRBV25-1, the J call TRBJ2-7; a possible D gene is TRBD1 (6 bases). Trimming took off 2 bases at V and 0 bases at J, with 11 bases between the two ends. The germline CDR1 and CDR2 sequences are MGHDK and SYGVNS. CDR3 length equals 15 residues.

This chain joins TRBV10-3 and TRBJ1-2, with a possible D match to TRBD1 (5 bases). The germline V gene encodes CDR1 ENHRY and CDR2 SYGVKD. The CDR3 has 13 residues. The V end was cut by 8 bases, the J end by 4 bases, with 14 bases between. CDR3 sequence reads: CAIAWRGGYGYTF. DNA for the CDR3: TGTGCCATCGCCTGGCGGGGGGGCTATGGCTACACCTTC.

This clone was recorded a few times. This rearrangement joins TRBV5-5 to TRBJ1-4; D remains unclear. The V gene's germline CDR1 is SGHKS and CDR2 YYEKEE (reference sequence). Trimming took off 4 bases at V and 4 bases at J, with 14 bases between the two ends. The CDR3 spans 15 residues. Written as DNA, the CDR3 is TGTGCCAGCAGCCCGGAAGGGAGGGTTAATGAAAAACTGTTTTTT. Its protein product is CASSPEGRVNEKLFF. Full variable domain (missing parts from reference TRBV5-5 and TRBJ1-4): DAGVTQSPTHLIKTRGQQVTLRCSPISGHKSVSWYQQVLGQGPQFIFQYYEKEERGRGNFPDRFSARQFPNYSSELNVNALLLGDSALYLCASSPEGRVNEKLFFGSGTQLSVL.

This chain joins TRBV2 and TRBJ2-7, with D tentatively TRBD1 (6 bases). Germline CDR1 SNHLY, CDR2 FYNNEI. CDR3 length: 18 residues. Trimming left V 3 bases short and J 2 bases short, with 23 bases between. The CDR3 DNA follows: TGTGCCAGCAGTGATCAAGGGACAACTTACCCCCCGACCTACGAGCAGTACTTC. Protein sequence: CASSDQGTTYPPTYEQYF. Filled out from reference TRBV2 and TRBJ2-7, the complete variable domain reads EPEVTQTPSHQVTQMGQEVILRCVPISNHLYFYWYRQILGQKVEFLVSFYNNEISEKSEIFDDQFSVERPDGSNFTLKIRSTKLEDSAMYFCASSDQGTTYPPTYEQYFGPGTRLTVT.

This sequence joins TRBV28 and TRBJ2-7; D not resolved. The CDR3 length is 12 residues. Germline V gene data show CDR1 as MDHEN and CDR2 as SYDVKM. V was pared by 4 bases and J by 0 bases, with 4 bases between. In DNA, the CDR3 is TGTGCCAGCAGTTCTTTCTCCTACGAGCAGTACTTC. Its translation is CASSSFSYEQYF.

The rearrangement joins TRBV11-2 to TRBJ2-7; D is undetermined. CDR3 size: 15 residues. The germline V gene has CDR1 SGHAT and CDR2 FQNNGV. The V end was cut by 0 bases, the J end by 1 base, with 10 bases between. The CDR3 DNA is TGTGCCAGCAGCTTAGATGCCAGAAATTCCTACGAGCAGTACTTC. Translating it yields CASSLDARNSYEQYF.

This clone has only one observation. V and J are TRBV5-8 and TRBJ2-7; 7 bases fit TRBD2. Trimming took 4 bases from V and 6 from J; bases not matched to a gene: 10. Germline CDR1 SGHTS, CDR2 YDEGEE. The CDR3 sequence is 14 residues long. The DNA for the CDR3 is TGTGCCAGCAGCCTACGGGGGGAATATGGCGAGCAGTACTTC. This translates into CASSLRGEYGEQYF. The whole variable domain, filled in from reference TRBV5-8 and TRBJ2-7, reads EAGVTQSPTHLIKTRGQQATLRCSPISGHTSVYWYQQALGLGLQFLLWYDEGEERNRGNFPPRFSGRQFPNYSSELNVNALELEDSALYLCASSLRGEYGEQYFGPGTRLTVT.

J is TRBJ2-7 and V is TRBV4-1; D is uncertain. Trimming shortened V by 1 base and J by 2 bases, and 9 bases separated the two germline ends. Looked up from germline, CDR1 is MGHRA and CDR2 is YSYEKL. The CDR3 consists of 14 residues. Here the CDR3 reads CASSQVTSTYEQYF. In nucleotides, the CDR3 is TGCGCCAGCAGCCAAGTAACCAGTACCTACGAGCAGTACTTC.

This clone has a handful of counts. This chain joins TRBV6-1 and TRBJ1-1; D is ambiguous. CDR3 length equals 13 residues. V dropped 3 bases and J dropped 3 bases, with 8 bases sitting between them. Looked up from germline, CDR1 is MNHNS and CDR2 is SASEGT. The CDR3 coding sequence is TGTGCCAGCAGTGAGCAGGTGGACACTGAAGCTTTCTTT. Its protein is CASSEQVDTEAFF.